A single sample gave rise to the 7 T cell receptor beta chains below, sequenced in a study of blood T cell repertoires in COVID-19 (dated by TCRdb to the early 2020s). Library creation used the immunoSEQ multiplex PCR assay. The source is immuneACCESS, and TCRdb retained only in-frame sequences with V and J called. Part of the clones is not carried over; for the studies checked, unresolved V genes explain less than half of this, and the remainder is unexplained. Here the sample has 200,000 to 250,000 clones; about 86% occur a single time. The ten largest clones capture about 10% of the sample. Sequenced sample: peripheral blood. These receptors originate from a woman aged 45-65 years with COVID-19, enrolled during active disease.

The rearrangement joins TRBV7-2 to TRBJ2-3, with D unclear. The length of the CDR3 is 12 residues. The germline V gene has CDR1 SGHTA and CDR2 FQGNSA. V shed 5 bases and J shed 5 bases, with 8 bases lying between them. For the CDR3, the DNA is TGTGCCAGCAGCGCCTCAGGAGATACGCAGTATTTT. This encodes CASSASGDTQYF.

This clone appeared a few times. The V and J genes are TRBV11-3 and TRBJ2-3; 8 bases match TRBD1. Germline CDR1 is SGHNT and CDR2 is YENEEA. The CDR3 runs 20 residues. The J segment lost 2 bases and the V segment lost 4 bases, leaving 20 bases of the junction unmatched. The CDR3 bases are TGTGCCAGCAGCTCCCCGATTTATTATGGACAGGGCGGTGACACAGATACGCAGTATTTT. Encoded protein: CASSSPIYYGQGGDTDTQYF.

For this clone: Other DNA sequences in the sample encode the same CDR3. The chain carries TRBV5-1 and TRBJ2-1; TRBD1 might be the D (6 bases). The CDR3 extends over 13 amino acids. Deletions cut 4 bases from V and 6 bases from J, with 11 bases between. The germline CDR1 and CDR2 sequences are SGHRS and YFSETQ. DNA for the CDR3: TGCGCCAGCAGCCTTGGACAGAGCAATGAGCAGTTCTTC. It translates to CASSLGQSNEQFF.

CDR3 DNA sequence: TGTGCCAGCAGCGTAGTAGTGAACACTGAAGCTTTCTTT. Protein sequence: CASSVVVNTEAFF. The genes are TRBV9 and TRBJ1-1; D remains ambiguous. The ends were cut back, 0 bases at V and 0 bases at J, with 3 bases in the middle. Per the germline V gene, CDR1 is SGDLS and CDR2 is YYNGEE. The CDR3 sequence is 13 residues long.

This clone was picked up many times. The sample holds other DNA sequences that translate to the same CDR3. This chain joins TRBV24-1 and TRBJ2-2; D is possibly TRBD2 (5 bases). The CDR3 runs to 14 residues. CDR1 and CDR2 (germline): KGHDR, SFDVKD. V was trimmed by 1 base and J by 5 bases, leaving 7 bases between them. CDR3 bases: TGTGCCACCAGTGATTTACGAGGGACCGGGGAGCTGTTTTTT. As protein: CATSDLRGTGELFF.

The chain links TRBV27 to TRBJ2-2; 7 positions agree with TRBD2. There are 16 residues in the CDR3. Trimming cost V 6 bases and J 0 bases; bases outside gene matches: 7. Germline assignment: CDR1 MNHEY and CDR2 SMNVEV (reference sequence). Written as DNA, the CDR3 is TGTGCCAGCAGCCCCCTTAGCGGGCCGAACACCGGGGAGCTGTTTTTT. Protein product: CASSPLSGPNTGELFF.

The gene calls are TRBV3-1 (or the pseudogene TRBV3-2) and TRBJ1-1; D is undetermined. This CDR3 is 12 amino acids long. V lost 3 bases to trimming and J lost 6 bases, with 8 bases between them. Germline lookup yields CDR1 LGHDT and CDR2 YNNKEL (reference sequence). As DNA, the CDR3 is TGTGCCAGCAGCCAGGGAGCGTCTGAAGCTTTCTTT. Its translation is CASSQGASEAFF.